This T cell receptor beta chain was obtained from a study of blood T cell repertoires in COVID-19. Overall study: Collection of acute and convalescent COVID-19 samples took place in the United States, Italy and Spain.

Trimming removed 4 bases from V and 5 bases from J; junction bases left unmatched: 5. The length of the CDR3 is 13 residues. Germline V gene sequence: CDR1 SGHRS, CDR2 YFSETQ. Original data processing: Researchers report that nucleated cell counts were estimated from reference gene primer amplification. The assay was immunoSEQ multiplex PCR, and TCRdb's table has in-frame clones only and misses some. The DNA was the basis for D and trimming; V, J and clone size are from that table. The sample yields 140,000 or so clones, around 84% seen once. Sequencing was carried out using peripheral blood. The source of this sequence is a human donor with acute or convalescent COVID-19. The donor label of this sample is uncertain. The chain uses TRBV5-1 and TRBJ1-2, with 7 bases lining up with TRBD1. Written as DNA, the CDR3 is TGCGCCAGCAGCGAGGGACAGAGATATGGCTACACCTTC. Protein sequence: CASSEGQRYGYTF.